Following are 14 T cell receptor beta chains from one sample sequenced in a study of response to subunit inactivated influenza vaccine. One entry per CDR3 protein results from TCRdb running MiXCR on the RT-PCR reads. The sample comprises about 830,000 distinct CDR3 sequences, about 18% of which are singletons, and 9.5% to 13% rests with the top ten. The sequencing here drew on PBMCs from blood, taken roughly 5 days after vaccination. These receptors were taken from a man aged 45 to 65 who received an inactivated influenza vaccine.

The chain is built from TRBV3-1 and TRBJ2-7, with a tentative D call TRBD1 (5 bases). Trimming shortened V by 4 bases and J by 6 bases, and 10 bases separated the two germline ends. Germline CDR1 LGHDT, CDR2 YNNKEL (reference sequence). The CDR3 has 12 residues. CDR3 loop: CASSPPGFEQYF. CDR3 in DNA: TGTGCCAGCAGCCCCCCAGGGTTCGAGCAGTACTTC.

This chain links TRBV24-1 with TRBJ2-3, with D tentatively TRBD1 or TRBD2 (5 bases each). Looked up from germline, CDR1 is KGHDR and CDR2 is SFDVKD. The CDR3 has 16 amino acids. The V end was cut by 3 bases, the J end by 0 bases, with 12 bases between. The CDR3 coding sequence is TGTGCCACCAGTGATCCGGGGACCTCTAGCACAGATACGCAGTATTTT. This encodes CATSDPGTSSTDTQYF.

This clonotype is a singleton in its sample. V usage is TRBV4-3 and J usage is TRBJ2-5; D gene ambiguous. V gave up 2 bases and J gave up 1 base, with 11 bases separating them. Germline V gene lookup returns CDR1 LGHNA and CDR2 YSLEER. CDR3 size: 15 residues. In nucleotides, the CDR3 is TGCGCCAGCAGCCAAAAGGGAAATCGCCAAGAGACCCAGTACTTC. Amino acid sequence: CASSQKGNRQETQYF.

The rearrangement joins TRBV12-3 or TRBV12-4 to TRBJ2-2, with D possibly TRBD2 on 6 matching bases. The V gene lost 2 bases and the J gene lost 3 bases, with 10 bases spanning the gap. CDR3 length: 15 residues. CDR3 protein: CASSLSGTYTGELFF. In DNA form, the CDR3 reads TGTGCCAGCAGTTTATCCGGGACTTACACCGGGGAGCTGTTTTTT.

This clonotype has only a few counts. The V gene is TRBV6-4, the J gene TRBJ2-3, with 8 nucleotides matching TRBD2. Looked up from germline, CDR1 is MRHNA and CDR2 is SNTAGT. The CDR3 spans 15 residues. V lost 3 bases, J lost 4 bases, and 6 bases stayed unmatched. The DNA of the CDR3 is TGTGCCAGCAGTGAAAGCGGGGGTAGGGCAGATACGCAGTATTTT. As protein: CASSESGGRADTQYF.

This rearrangement joins TRBV10-1 to TRBJ2-7, with no clear D. The CDR3 spans 13 residues. Germline V CDR1 and CDR2: WNHNN, SYGVQD (reference sequence). Trimming stripped 0 bases from V and 6 bases from J, with 9 bases between. CDR3 sequence reads: CASSESYGTEQYF. CDR3 sequence (DNA): TGCGCCAGCAGTGAGTCTTACGGAACCGAGCAGTACTTC.

This clonotype was seen only a few times. The genes are TRBV9 and TRBJ2-7; D assignment may be TRBD1 or TRBD2 (5 bases each). CDR3 length equals 16 residues. Germline assignment: CDR1 SGDLS and CDR2 YYNGEE. Trimming took off 4 bases at V and 2 bases at J, with 19 bases between the two ends. In DNA form, the CDR3 reads TGTGCCAGCAGCCCCCGGGGCAGGTCGACAGCCTACGAGCAGTACTTC. The encoded protein is CASSPRGRSTAYEQYF.

This clonotype was found a few times. The chain has TRBV5-1 and TRBJ2-6; 11 bases line up with TRBD1. With V trimmed by 6 bases and J by 2 bases, 4 bases remained unmatched. The CDR3 sequence is 16 residues long. The V gene's germline CDR1 is SGHRS and CDR2 YFSETQ. CDR3 region: CASTGQGAAGANVLTF. In DNA form, the CDR3 reads TGCGCCAGCACCGGACAGGGGGCTGCTGGGGCCAACGTCCTGACTTTC.

This clonotype was seen a handful of times. The genes are TRBV7-9 and TRBJ2-5; TRBD2 is a possible D gene (7 bases). This CDR3 region has 15 residues. Germline V gives CDR1 SEHNR, CDR2 FQNEAQ (reference sequence). V lost 2 bases and J lost 4, with 14 bases in between. The CDR3: CASSLRRGGRETQYF. The CDR3 DNA reads as TGTGCCAGCAGCTTACGGAGGGGGGGCCGAGAGACCCAGTACTTC.

This clonotype has only a few counts. The rearrangement links TRBV20-1 to TRBJ2-5; TRBD1 agrees at 7 bases. Trimming cost V 6 bases and J 2 bases; bases outside gene matches: 6. The CDR3 length is 13 residues. Germline V gene sequence: CDR1 DFQATT, CDR2 SNEGSKA (reference sequence). CDR3 in amino acids: CSADREVQETQYF. In DNA form, the CDR3 reads TGCAGTGCCGACAGGGAAGTTCAAGAGACCCAGTACTTC.

The chain carries TRBV14 and TRBJ2-5; D possibly corresponds to TRBD1 (5 bases). This CDR3 comprises 15 residues. Trimming took off 1 base at V and 5 bases at J, with 14 bases between the two ends. Germline V lookup: CDR1 SGHDN, CDR2 FVKESK. The CDR3 reads CASSQALGQSETQYF. CDR3 coding DNA: TGTGCCAGCAGCCAAGCCCTGGGGCAGTCGGAGACCCAGTACTTC.

This clonotype has more than one count but fewer than ten. The chain combines TRBV20-1 with TRBJ1-1; D is possibly TRBD1 (6 bases). The CDR3 covers 14 residues. V shed 3 bases and J shed 1 base, with 12 bases lying between them. Germline-derived CDR1 and CDR2 are DFQATT and SNEGSKA (reference sequence). In DNA, the CDR3 is TGCAGTGCTAGTGGGGCAGGGGAGAACACTGAAGCTTTCTTT. This encodes CSASGAGENTEAFF.

This clonotype appeared a few times. The chain employs TRBV10-3 and TRBJ1-1, with 8 bases aligning to TRBD1. The CDR3 totals 14 residues. Germline V CDR1 and CDR2: ENHRY, SYGVKD. V shed 10 bases, J shed 4 bases, and the junction held 11 bases outside the gene matches. The CDR3 sequence is CATIQGGGGTEAFF. In DNA form, the CDR3 reads TGTGCCACGATACAGGGGGGCGGAGGCACTGAAGCTTTCTTT.

This chain uses TRBV12-3 or TRBV12-4 with TRBJ2-4; TRBD2 might be the D (5 bases). Deletions cut 5 bases from V and 3 bases from J, with 14 bases between. The CDR3 is 15 residues long. CDR3 loop: CASSRGELGKNIQYF. CDR3 bases: TGTGCCAGCAGTCGGGGTGAACTGGGCAAAAACATTCAGTACTTC.